The clone carrying this T cell receptor beta chain was counted once. The same CDR3 also results from other DNA sequences found in this sample. Study processing details: Estimates of nucleated cell counts were drawn from the amplification of reference gene primers. The protocol was immunoSEQ multiplex PCR, while the TCRdb copy is restricted to in-frame clones and leaves out a portion. The V and J calls and the clone size are those of that table, but D and trimming were determined from the DNA. Of about 110,000 clones listed, around 86% were seen once; the top ten hold approximately 4.1%. The entry originates in a study of blood T cell repertoires in COVID-19. Study-level information: COVID-19 samples collected from the United States, Italy and Spain covered acute and convalescent phases. T cells, B-cell-depleted T cells, or PBMCs provided the cDNA or gDNA that served as material.

The V and J ends lost 5 bases and 3 bases respectively, with 10 bases between them. The germline gives CDR1 SGHTA, CDR2 FQGTGA. CDR3 length equals 13 residues. The sequenced sample consisted of peripheral blood. This TCR derives from a woman in her seventies with acute or convalescent COVID-19. The J gene is TRBJ1-1, the V gene TRBV7-3, with D possibly being TRBD1 (6 bases). The CDR3 protein is CASSLRGDTEAFF. CDR3 coding DNA: TGTGCCAGCAGCCTAAGGGGGGACACTGAAGCTTTCTTT.